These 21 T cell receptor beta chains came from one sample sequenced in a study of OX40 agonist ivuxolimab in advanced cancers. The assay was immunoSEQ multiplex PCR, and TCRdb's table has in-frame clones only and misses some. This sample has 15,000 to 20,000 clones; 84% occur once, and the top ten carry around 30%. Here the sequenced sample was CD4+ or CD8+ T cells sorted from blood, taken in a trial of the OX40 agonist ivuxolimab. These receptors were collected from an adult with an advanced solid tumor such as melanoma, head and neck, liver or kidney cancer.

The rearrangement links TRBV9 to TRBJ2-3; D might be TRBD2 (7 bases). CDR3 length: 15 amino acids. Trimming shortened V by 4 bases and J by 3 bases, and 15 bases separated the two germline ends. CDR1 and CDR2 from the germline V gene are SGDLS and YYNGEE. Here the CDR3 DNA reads TGTGCCAGCAGCTCACCCGGGGGGCGGACAGATACGCAGTATTTT. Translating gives CASSSPGGRTDTQYF. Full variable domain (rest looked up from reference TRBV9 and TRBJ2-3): DSGVTQTPKHLITATGQRVTLRCSPRSGDLSVYWYQQSLDQGLQFLIQYYNGEERAKGNILERFSAQQFPDLHSELNLSSLELGDSALYFCASSSPGGRTDTQYFGPGTRLTVL.

CDR3 residues: CASSPGPIPYGYTF. The CDR3 region has the DNA TGTGCCAGCTCACCCGGGCCAATCCCGTATGGCTACACCTTC. V and J are TRBV18 and TRBJ1-2; D gene ambiguous. The CDR3 spans 14 residues. CDR1 is KGHSH, CDR2 LQKENI, per germline. Trimming removed 3 bases at V and 5 bases at J, with 13 bases between.

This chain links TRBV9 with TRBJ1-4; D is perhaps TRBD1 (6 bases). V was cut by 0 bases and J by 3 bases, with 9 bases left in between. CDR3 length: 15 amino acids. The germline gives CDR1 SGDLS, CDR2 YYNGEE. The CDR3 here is CASSVDEGANEKLFF. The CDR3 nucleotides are TGTGCCAGCAGCGTAGATGAGGGGGCTAATGAAAAACTGTTTTTT.

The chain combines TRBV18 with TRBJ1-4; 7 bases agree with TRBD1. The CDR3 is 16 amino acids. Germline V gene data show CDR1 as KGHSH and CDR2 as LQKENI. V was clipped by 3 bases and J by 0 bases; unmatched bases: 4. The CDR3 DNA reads TGTGCCAGCTCACCTCGGGACAGCCCAACTAATGAAAAACTGTTTTTT. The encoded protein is CASSPRDSPTNEKLFF.

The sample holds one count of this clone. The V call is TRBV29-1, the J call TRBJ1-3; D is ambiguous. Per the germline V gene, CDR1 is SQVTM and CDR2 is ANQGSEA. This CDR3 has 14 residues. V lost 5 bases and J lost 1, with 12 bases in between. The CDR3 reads CSVLIVGSGNTIYF. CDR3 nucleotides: TGCAGCGTTCTAATAGTAGGTTCTGGAAACACCATATATTTT. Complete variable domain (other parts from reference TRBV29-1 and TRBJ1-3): SAVISQKPSRDICQRGTSLTIQCQVDSQVTMMFWYRQQPGQSLTLIATANQGSEATYESGFVIDKFPISRPNLTFSTLTVSNMSPEDSSIYLCSVLIVGSGNTIYFGEGSWLTVV.

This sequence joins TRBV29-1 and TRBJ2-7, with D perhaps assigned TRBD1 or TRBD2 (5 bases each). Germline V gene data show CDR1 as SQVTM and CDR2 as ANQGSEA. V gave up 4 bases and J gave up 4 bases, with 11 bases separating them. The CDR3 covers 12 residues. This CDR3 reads CSVGGGAYEQYF. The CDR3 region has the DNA TGCAGCGTTGGTGGGGGAGCGTACGAGCAGTACTTC.

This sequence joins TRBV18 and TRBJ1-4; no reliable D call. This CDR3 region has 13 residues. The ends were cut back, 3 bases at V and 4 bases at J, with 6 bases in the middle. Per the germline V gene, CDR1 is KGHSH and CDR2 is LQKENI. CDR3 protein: CASSPGFNEKLFF. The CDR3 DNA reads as TGTGCCAGCTCACCGGGCTTTAATGAAAAACTGTTTTTT.

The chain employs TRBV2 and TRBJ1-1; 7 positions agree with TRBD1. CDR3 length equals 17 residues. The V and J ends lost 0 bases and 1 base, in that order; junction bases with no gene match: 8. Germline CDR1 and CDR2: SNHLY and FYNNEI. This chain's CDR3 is CASSEALGRGANTEAFF. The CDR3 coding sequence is TGTGCCAGCAGTGAAGCTCTGGGCAGGGGGGCGAACACTGAAGCTTTCTTT.

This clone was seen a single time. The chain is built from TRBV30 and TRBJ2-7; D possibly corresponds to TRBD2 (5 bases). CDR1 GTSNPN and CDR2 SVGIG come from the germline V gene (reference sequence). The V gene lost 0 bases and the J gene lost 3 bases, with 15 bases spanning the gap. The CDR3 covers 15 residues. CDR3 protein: CAWSVRKRLDYEQYF. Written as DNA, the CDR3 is TGTGCCTGGAGTGTTCGCAAGCGGCTCGACTACGAGCAGTACTTC.

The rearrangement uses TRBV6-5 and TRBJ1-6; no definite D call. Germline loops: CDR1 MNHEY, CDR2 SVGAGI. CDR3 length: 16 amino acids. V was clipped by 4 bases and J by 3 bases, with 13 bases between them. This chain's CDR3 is CASSSPAKFYNSPLHF. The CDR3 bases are TGTGCCAGCAGTTCCCCGGCCAAGTTCTATAATTCACCCCTCCACTTT.

The DNA for the CDR3 is TGTGCCAGCAGCCCGGGACAGACAAACACCATATATTTT. Translated, it gives CASSPGQTNTIYF. This chain links TRBV27 with TRBJ1-3; 7 bases agree with TRBD1. The CDR3 is 13 residues long. V dropped 6 bases and J dropped 6; count of bases not matched to a gene: 5. The germline CDR1 and CDR2 sequences are MNHEY and SMNVEV (reference sequence).

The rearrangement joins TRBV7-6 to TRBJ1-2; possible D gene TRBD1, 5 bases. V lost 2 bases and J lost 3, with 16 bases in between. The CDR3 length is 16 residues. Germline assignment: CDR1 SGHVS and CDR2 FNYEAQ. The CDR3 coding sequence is TGTGCCAGCAGCTTATCCTCCATGGGGCCGGACTATGGCTACACCTTC. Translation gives CASSLSSMGPDYGYTF.

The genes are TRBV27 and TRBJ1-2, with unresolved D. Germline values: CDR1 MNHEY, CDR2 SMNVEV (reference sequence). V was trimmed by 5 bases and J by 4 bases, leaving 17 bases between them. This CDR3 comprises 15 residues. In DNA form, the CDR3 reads TGTGCCAGCAGTCTTGTGGTCCCCTCGGCCTATGGCTACACCTTC. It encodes CASSLVVPSAYGYTF.

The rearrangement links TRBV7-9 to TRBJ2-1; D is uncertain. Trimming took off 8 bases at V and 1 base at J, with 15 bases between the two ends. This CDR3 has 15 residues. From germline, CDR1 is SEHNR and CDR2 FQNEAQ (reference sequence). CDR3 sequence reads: CASGPGLGSYNEQFF. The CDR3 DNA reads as TGTGCCAGCGGTCCAGGATTAGGGTCCTACAATGAGCAGTTCTTC.

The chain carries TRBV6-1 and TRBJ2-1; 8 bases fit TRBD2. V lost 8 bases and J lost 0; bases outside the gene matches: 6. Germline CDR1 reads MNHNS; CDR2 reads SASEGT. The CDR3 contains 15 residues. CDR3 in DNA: TGTGCCAGCCTCCCCCGGGAGGGCTCCTACAATGAGCAGTTCTTC. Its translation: CASLPREGSYNEQFF.

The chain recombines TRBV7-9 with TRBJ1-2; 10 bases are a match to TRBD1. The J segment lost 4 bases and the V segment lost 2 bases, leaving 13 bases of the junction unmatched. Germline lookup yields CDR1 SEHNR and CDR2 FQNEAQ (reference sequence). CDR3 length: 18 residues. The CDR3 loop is CASSLLSPGTGAGYGYTF. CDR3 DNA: TGTGCCAGCAGCTTATTAAGTCCCGGGACAGGGGCAGGCTATGGCTACACCTTC.

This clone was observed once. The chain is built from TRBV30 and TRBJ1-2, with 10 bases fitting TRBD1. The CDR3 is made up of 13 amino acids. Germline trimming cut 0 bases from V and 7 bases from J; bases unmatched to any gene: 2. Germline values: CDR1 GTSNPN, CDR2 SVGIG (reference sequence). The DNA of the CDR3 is TGTGCCTGGAGTGTTGGGGACAGGGGTGGCTACACCTTC. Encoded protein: CAWSVGDRGGYTF.

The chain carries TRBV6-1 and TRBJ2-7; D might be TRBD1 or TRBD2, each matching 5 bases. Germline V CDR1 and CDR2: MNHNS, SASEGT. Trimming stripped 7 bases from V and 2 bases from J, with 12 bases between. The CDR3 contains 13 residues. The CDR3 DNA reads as TGTGCCAGCATCGGGACGCCCACCTACGAGCAGTACTTC. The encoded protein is CASIGTPTYEQYF.

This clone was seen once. CDR3 sequence reads: CASSPRGGSSYNEQFF. As DNA, the CDR3 is TGTGCCAGCAGCCCAAGGGGAGGGAGCTCCTACAATGAGCAGTTCTTC. V gene TRBV7-8 combines with J gene TRBJ2-1; TRBD2 matches at 7 bases. The V gene end was trimmed by 5 bases and the J gene end by 0 bases; junction bases not matched to a gene: 7. Germline CDR1 and CDR2: SGHVS and FQNEAQ. CDR3 size: 16 residues.

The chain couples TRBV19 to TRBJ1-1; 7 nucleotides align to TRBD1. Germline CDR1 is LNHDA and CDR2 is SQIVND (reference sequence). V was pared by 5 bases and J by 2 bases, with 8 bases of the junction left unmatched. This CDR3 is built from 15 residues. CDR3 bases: TGTGCCAGTAGTTCCCCAGGGGGGCCAAACACTGAAGCTTTCTTT. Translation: CASSSPGGPNTEAFF.

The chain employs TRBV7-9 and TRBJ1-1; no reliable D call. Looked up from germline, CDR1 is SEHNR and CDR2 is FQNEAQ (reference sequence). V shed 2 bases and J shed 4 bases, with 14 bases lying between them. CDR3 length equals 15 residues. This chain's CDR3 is CASSLITSVGTEAFF. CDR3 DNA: TGTGCCAGCAGCTTAATTACCAGTGTGGGCACTGAAGCTTTCTTT.